This T cell receptor beta chain was identified in a study of low-dose radiotherapy and immunotherapy resistance in tumors (dated by TCRdb to between 2021 and 2024). Concerning the study at large: Cohort 1 received 0.5 Gy per fraction every 2 weeks, with a prescribed total PTV dose of 6.5 Gy. Patients took aspirin 300 mg orally once daily for four cycles, starting on cycle 1 day 1. Patients in Cohort 2 were given 1 Gy per fraction every two weeks, for a total of 13 Gy across 26 weeks. Eight patients were included in the translational analysis: three from the first dose cohort and the first five from the second dose cohort. Nivolumab and ipilimumab were both given intravenously, with nivolumab at a 240 mg flat dose every two weeks and ipilimumab at 1 mg/kg every six weeks. Trial participants were not randomized into treatment groups. Cyclophosphamide 200 mg/m2 was administered intravenously every two weeks, one day before each radiation and immunotherapy administration.

This clonotype was seen ten or more times. Its specific antigen is unknown. The record has no base qualities; no much larger clone is one base away. V ends up 3 bases short and J 1 base short, with an unmatched junction base count of 4. Its CDR3 holds 15 amino acids, cysteine through phenylalanine. Only the CDR3 DNA is retained, 45 bases long and in frame from the first base. From a lookup of the germline V gene, CDR1 and CDR2 are SGHTA and FQGNSA. Sequencing relied on an Illumina HiSeq 2500. First-strand cDNA was synthesized using Superscript III and a set of TRAV- and TRBV-specific primers, so that both TCRalpha and TCRbeta chains were covered. An approximately 20-cycle PCR with Phusion amplified the TCRs, pairing a constant-region primer with the adapter that was attached to the V primers. Amplification of the isolated mRNA was done with the MessageAmp II aRNA Amplification Kit, which involved a roughly 15-hour in vitro transcription at 37 degrees C. The Dynabeads mRNA DIRECT Purification Kit was used to isolate mRNA for TCR sequencing. A second 25-cycle Phusion PCR added indexed Illumina adapters, and products were purified with AMPure XP beads. Regarding the original processing steps: Custom Perl scripts were used to pool TCR sequences that encoded the same protein, to remove out-of-frame sequences, and to calculate the abundance of each clonotype. The analysis excluded TCR sequences that were supported by just one read. The metrics used to describe the repertoires included Shannon entropy, Gini index, clonality, richness, and the frequency of TCRs shared between repertoires. Using fastp at Q25 and MiXCR, TCRdb reprocessed the public reads and kept productive beta chains. Rows matching on CDR3 protein sequence are summarized as one entry with the most common DNA and genes. TCRdb's processing, not the study's, gives the V and J calls here. A total of roughly 90,000 distinct CDR3 sequences appear in this sample, 20% to 25% of them only once. The ten largest make up about 13% of the sample.

Reading the label with the study, this specimen's time point is: after trial treatment. The treatment or condition label on this specimen signifies: LDRT plus nivolumab, ipilimumab, low-dose cyclophosphamide and aspirin (RACIN trial). Donors were enrolled in RACIN, a single-arm phase I dose-escalation trial combining nivolumab, ipilimumab, aspirin, low-dose cyclophosphamide and low-dose radiotherapy. To be eligible, a patient needed to have an advanced solid tumor that was TIL-negative. The rearranged chain carries TRBV7-2 and TRBJ2-5, and TRBD2 matches 8 of the central bases. This sequence originates from a female donor with ovarian cancer. Here the sequenced sample was PBMCs, taken after low-dose radiotherapy plus immunotherapy. This receptor carries the CDR3 CASSFLAGPQETQYF. The nucleotide sequence is given as TGTGCCAGCAGCTTCCTAGCGGGTCCCCAAGAGACCCAGTACTTC.